These 2 T cell receptor beta chains were all obtained from the same sample, sequenced in a study of T-cell reconstitution after alpha-beta-depleted transplantation in children. The TCRbeta library was prepared with unique molecular identifiers. TCRdb called the PCR reads again in MiXCR, with one record for every CDR3 protein. The data show about 580,000 distinct CDR3 sequences, about 23% seen once. The sequencing used PBMCs, mostly from graft donor cells, collected 360 days after TCRalphabeta/CD19-depleted stem cell transplant. The receptors here all came from a boy under three years old who had a stem cell transplant for acute myeloid leukemia, so the T cells may come from the graft donor.

This clonotype was recorded a few times. This sequence joins TRBV5-1 and TRBJ1-2; D is possibly TRBD1 (6 bases). This CDR3 is 14 amino acids long. CDR1 and CDR2 from the germline V gene are SGHRS and YFSETQ. Deletions cut 6 bases from V and 4 bases from J, with 16 bases between. In DNA, the CDR3 is TGCGCCAGCACACCGGATGGGGGGCCCTATGGCTACACCTTC. Translated: CASTPDGGPYGYTF.

The J gene is TRBJ2-1, the V gene TRBV28, with TRBD2 matching 10 bases. The junction had 19 bases not matched to a gene; V was cut back by 4 bases and J by 4 bases. Looked up from germline, CDR1 is MDHEN and CDR2 is SYDVKM. The CDR3 loop spans 20 amino acids. The CDR3 reads CASSSSPLAGERFWYNEQFF. CDR3 bases: TGTGCCAGCAGTTCCTCGCCCCTAGCGGGGGAGAGGTTTTGGTACAATGAGCAGTTCTTC.